This T cell receptor beta chain appears in the sequencing data of a study of blood T cells in healthy people across ages. At the level of the study: About one barcoded beta molecule per two T cells was captured by template switching.

Study-level results: Across the age range, TCR beta diversity per million T cells fell in a roughly linear way. Relative to aged donors, long-lived donors carried more naive CD4+ cells and displayed higher diversity.

Isolated per sample were at least 6.5 million PBMCs. Alongside a J-beta primer mix, a sample-barcoded 5' primer served in a second PCR lasting about 7 to 12 cycles. TCRdb reanalysed the 5' RACE reads using MiXCR and keeps one entry per CDR3 protein. The sample has around 1.5 million distinct CDR3 sequences, 30% to 35% seen once; the top ten hold 11%. This clonotype was recorded a few times. Antigen: not known. Sequenced sample: blood. This sequence originates from a woman aged 25 to 39 in good health.

The CDR3 DNA reads as TGCGCCAGCAGCCAAGAAGGGCTAGTGCTAAACACTGAAGCTTTCTTT. Protein sequence: CASSQEGLVLNTEAFF. This chain connects TRBV4-1 to TRBJ1-1; D is undetermined. The CDR3 extends over 16 amino acids. Trimming took 0 bases from V and 2 from J, leaving 13 bases between them. Germline loops: CDR1 MGHRA, CDR2 YSYEKL.